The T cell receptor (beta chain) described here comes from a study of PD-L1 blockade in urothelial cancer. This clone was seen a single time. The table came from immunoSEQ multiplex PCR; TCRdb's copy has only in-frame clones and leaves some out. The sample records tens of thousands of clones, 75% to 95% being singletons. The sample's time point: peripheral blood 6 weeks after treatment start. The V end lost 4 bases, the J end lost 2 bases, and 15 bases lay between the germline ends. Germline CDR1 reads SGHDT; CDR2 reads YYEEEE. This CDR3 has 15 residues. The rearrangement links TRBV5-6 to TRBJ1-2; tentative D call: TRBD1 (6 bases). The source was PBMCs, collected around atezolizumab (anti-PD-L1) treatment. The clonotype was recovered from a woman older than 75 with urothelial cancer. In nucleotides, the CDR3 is TGTGCCAGCAGCCATACGGACAGCCCGAACTATGGCTACACCTTC. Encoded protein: CASSHTDSPNYGYTF.